Detailed here is one TCR beta chain. Its antigen is currently unknown. Germline V gene data show CDR1 as MNHNY and CDR2 as SVGAGI (reference sequence). The CDR3 has 13 amino acids. Deletions cut 4 bases from V and 4 bases from J, with 9 bases between. The data derive from a study of human T cells and chemical hapten exposure. Study overall: From small differences in pooled library volume came most of the variation in per-sample TCR yields. Whole-study findings and limits: Sensitizing with DPC caused no change in TCRs above 1 in 1000 frequency.

Unique molecular identifiers were affixed to discrete cDNA molecules within the library. From the reads, TCRdb called clonotypes with MiXCR, one entry per CDR3 protein. This table has about 120,000 distinct CDR3 sequences, 8% to 9.5% appearing once. Total RNA was isolated from whole blood that had not been fractionated. The sample consisted of whole blood. This chain joins TRBV6-6 and TRBJ2-3; the D call may be TRBD1 or TRBD2 (5 bases each). The receptor comes from a human donor in good health. Some clones in this sample may be carry-over from other donors' samples. DNA for the CDR3: TGTGCCAGCAGTTCCCGGGGACCAGATACGCAGTATTTT. Its protein product is CASSSRGPDTQYF.